These 13 T cell receptor beta chains came from one sample sequenced in a study of blood T cells in healthy people across ages. The authors ran a second PCR of about 7 to 11 cycles using a sample-barcoded 5' primer and a J-beta primer mix. TCRdb independently ran MiXCR on the 5' RACE reads; one entry per CDR3 protein. The data contain just under 900,000 distinct CDR3 sequences, under 30% of them singletons. The sequenced sample was blood. Source of these receptors: a woman of 80 years or more in good health.

This clonotype was picked up a small number of times. This chain uses TRBV29-1 with TRBJ1-1; D gene unclear. The V gene lost 4 bases and the J gene lost 0 bases, with 12 bases spanning the gap. Germline CDR1 is SQVTM and CDR2 is ANQGSEA. The CDR3 is 14 residues long. The CDR3 nucleotides are TGCAGCGTTGGAATGGGAGTGTTGAACACTGAAGCTTTCTTT. This gives the protein CSVGMGVLNTEAFF.

This clonotype has more than one count but fewer than ten. The J gene is TRBJ1-2, the V gene TRBV6-5; 9 nucleotides align to TRBD1. The CDR3 length is 14 residues. V lost 8 bases to trimming and J lost 6 bases; unmatched junction nucleotides: 10. Germline values: CDR1 MNHEY, CDR2 SVGAGI. CDR3 in DNA: TGTGCCAGCGGCTCGGACAGGGGACAGAATGGCTACACCTTC. This gives the protein CASGSDRGQNGYTF.

This clonotype has just one count. One end of the junction does not line up with germline, which may come from a read error. The V and J genes are TRBV12-3 or TRBV12-4 and TRBJ2-4, with TRBD1 matching 7 bases. This CDR3 has 16 residues. The CDR3 here is CASSPGQNLAENIQYF. The CDR3 DNA reads as TGTGCCAGCAGCCCGGGACAGAATTTAGCCGAAAACATTCAGTACTTC.

In its sample, this clonotype was seen many times. The CDR3 sequence is CASSLSSPLYNEQFF. The CDR3 DNA follows: TGTGCCAGCAGTTTATCCTCCCCCCTCTACAATGAGCAGTTCTTC. This chain joins TRBV27 and TRBJ2-1; D not resolved. This CDR3 is built from 15 residues. Germline V CDR1 and CDR2: MNHEY, SMNVEV (reference sequence). The V end lost 0 bases, the J end lost 3 bases, and 9 bases lay between the germline ends.

Comment on this clonotype: The junction does not match germline at one end; this may be a read error. The V gene is TRBV28, the J gene TRBJ2-6; 7 bases match TRBD1. Germline lookup yields CDR1 MDHEN and CDR2 SYDVKM. The CDR3 runs to 15 residues. The CDR3 DNA is TGTGCCAGCAGTAAAGGGGGCGTTGGGGCCAACGTCCGGACTTTC. Its protein is CASSKGGVGANVRTF.

Many counts were recorded for this clonotype. The chain has TRBV6-1 and TRBJ2-7; D possibly corresponds to TRBD1 (5 bases). The CDR3 totals 14 residues. Between the trimmed V and J ends, which lost 8 bases and 3 bases, there was a span of 17 bases. CDR1 and CDR2 from the germline V gene are MNHNS and SASEGT. This chain's CDR3 is CASETRAVSYEQYF. In nucleotides, the CDR3 is TGTGCCAGCGAGACCAGGGCAGTTAGCTACGAGCAGTACTTC.

This clonotype was found many times. The chain joins TRBV6-5 to TRBJ2-6, with 8 bases that match TRBD1. J gave up 4 bases and V 7 bases, and 12 bases lay outside the gene matches. The CDR3 loop spans 17 amino acids. Germline V CDR1 and CDR2: MNHEY, SVGAGI. In DNA, the CDR3 is TGTGCCAGCACCTCCCGACAGGGGCTAGCCGGGGCCAACGTCCTGACTTTC. Translating it yields CASTSRQGLAGANVLTF.

Points on this clonotype: A much larger clone sits a single nucleotide away, making a read error possible. The chain combines TRBV12-3 or TRBV12-4 with TRBJ2-7; TRBD1 aligns across 11 bases. This CDR3 spans 15 amino acids. The CDR3 region has the DNA TGTGCCAACAGTGCAGGACAGGGGGCTACCTACGAGCAGTACTTC. This encodes CANSAGQGATYEQYF.

Notes on this clonotype: A much more abundant neighbour one base away suggests this may be a read error. The V call is TRBV20-1, the J call TRBJ1-5, with a possible D match to TRBD1 (5 bases). The CDR3 extends over 13 amino acids. Per the germline V gene, CDR1 is DFQATT and CDR2 is SNEGSKA (reference sequence). CDR3 in DNA: TGCAGTGGGCAGGGTTTCGGGAATCGGCCCCAGCATTTT. Amino acids: CSGQGFGNRPQHF.

In its sample, this clonotype was seen many times. The chain joins TRBV9 to TRBJ2-7, with D tentatively TRBD2 (5 bases). This CDR3 spans 13 amino acids. Germline lookup yields CDR1 SGDLS and CDR2 YYNGEE. The V end lost 1 base, the J end lost 5 bases, and 10 bases lay between the germline ends. The DNA for the CDR3 is TGTGCCAGCAGCGTAACCCCGAGGGACGAGCAGTACTTC. This sequence encodes CASSVTPRDEQYF.

As for this clonotype: It may be a read error: a sequence one base away is much more abundant. The V call is TRBV9, the J call TRBJ2-7, with D possibly matching TRBD1 (5 bases). Trimming removed 3 bases at V and 0 bases at J, with 10 bases between. Per germline, CDR1 SGDLS and CDR2 YYNGEE. This CDR3 is 14 amino acids long. Here the CDR3 DNA reads TGTGCCAGCAGCGGAGGACACACCTCCTACGAGCAGTACTTC. Encoded protein: CASSGGHTSYEQYF.

CDR3 nucleotide sequence: TGTGCCAGCAGTGGACAGGTGAACACCGGGGAGCTGTTTTTT. Protein sequence: CASSGQVNTGELFF. This rearrangement joins TRBV6-1 to TRBJ2-2; D might be TRBD1 (6 bases). Trimming took off 4 bases at V and 1 base at J, with 7 bases between the two ends. Germline V gene lookup returns CDR1 MNHNS and CDR2 SASEGT. The CDR3 is 14 residues long.

This clonotype was found once. The chain links TRBV7-3 to TRBJ2-5; 9 nucleotides agree with TRBD2. Unmatched junction bases numbered 3, after V lost 0 bases and J lost 4 bases. The CDR3 has 15 residues. Germline CDR1 reads SGHTA; CDR2 reads FQGTGA. CDR3 in DNA: TGTGCCAGCAGCTTAACGGGACTAGCTAGAGAGACCCAGTACTTC. Protein sequence: CASSLTGLARETQYF. The full variable domain, rest sourced from reference TRBV7-3 and TRBJ2-5, is GAGVSQTPSNKVTEKGKYVELRCDPISGHTALYWYRQSLGQGPEFLIYFQGTGAADDSGLPNDRFFAVRPEGSVSTLKIQRTERGDSAVYLCASSLTGLARETQYFGPGTRLLVL.